This paragraph reports one TCR beta chain. Original analysis: Cell counts per sample came from amplifying reference gene primers. Sequencing used immunoSEQ multiplex PCR; TCRdb keeps in-frame clones, though not all of them. The V and J calls and the clone size are those of that table, but D and trimming were determined from the DNA. Of 120,000 to 150,000 clones in the sample, about 87% were seen once. The sample is drawn from a study of blood T cell repertoires in COVID-19. Sample: peripheral blood. The clonotype comes from a woman between 50 and 59 years old with active or convalescent COVID-19.

The CDR3 protein is CASSSNEKLFF. The CDR3 coding sequence is TGTGCCAGCAGTAGTAACGAAAAACTGTTTTTT. This chain uses TRBV5-5 with TRBJ1-4; D is uncertain. Germline values: CDR1 SGHKS, CDR2 YYEKEE (reference sequence). The CDR3 loop spans 11 amino acids. Trimming took 5 bases from V and 8 from J, leaving 7 bases between them.